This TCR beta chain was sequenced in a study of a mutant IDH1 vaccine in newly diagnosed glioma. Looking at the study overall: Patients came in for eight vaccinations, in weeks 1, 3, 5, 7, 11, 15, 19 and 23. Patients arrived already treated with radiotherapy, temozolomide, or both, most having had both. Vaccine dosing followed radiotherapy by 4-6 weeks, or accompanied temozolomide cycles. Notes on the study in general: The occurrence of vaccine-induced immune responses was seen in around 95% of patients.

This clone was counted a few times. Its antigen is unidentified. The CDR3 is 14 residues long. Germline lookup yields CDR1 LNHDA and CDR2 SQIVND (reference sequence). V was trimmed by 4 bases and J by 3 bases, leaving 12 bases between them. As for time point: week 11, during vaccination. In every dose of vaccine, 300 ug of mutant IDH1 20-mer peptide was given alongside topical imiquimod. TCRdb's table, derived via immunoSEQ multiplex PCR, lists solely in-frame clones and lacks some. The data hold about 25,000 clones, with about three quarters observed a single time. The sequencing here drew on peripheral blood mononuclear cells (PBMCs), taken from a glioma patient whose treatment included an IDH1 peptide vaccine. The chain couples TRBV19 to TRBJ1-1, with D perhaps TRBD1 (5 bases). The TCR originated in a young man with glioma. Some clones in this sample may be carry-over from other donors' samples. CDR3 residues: CASSTVGGYTEAFF. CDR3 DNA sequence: TGTGCCAGTAGTACCGTGGGGGGGTACACTGAAGCTTTCTTT.